The 3 T cell receptor beta chains below were found in one sample sequenced in a study of blood T cell repertoires in COVID-19. Sequencing used immunoSEQ multiplex PCR; TCRdb keeps in-frame clones, though not all of them. This sample has 540,000 or so clones, with approximately 91% found just once. Source material: peripheral blood. The receptors derive from a woman aged 45 to 65 with COVID-19, enrolled during active disease.

The chain couples TRBV15 to TRBJ1-2; 10 nucleotides align to TRBD1. After removal of 6 bases from V and 7 bases from J, the junction contained 11 bases not matched to a gene. CDR1 and CDR2 from the germline V gene are LNHNV and YYDKDF (reference sequence). There are 15 residues in the CDR3. CDR3 loop: CATRPDRGGFSGYTF. CDR3 DNA sequence: TGTGCCACCAGGCCGGACAGGGGGGGTTTTAGTGGCTACACCTTC.

The rearrangement joins TRBV19 to TRBJ1-2; a weak D match, TRBD1 (6 bases). The CDR3 runs to 13 residues. Germline-derived CDR1 and CDR2 are LNHDA and SQIVND (reference sequence). Trimming left V 6 bases short and J 3 bases short, with 11 bases between. CDR3 sequence reads: CASRSRGDYGYTF. CDR3 nucleotides: TGTGCCAGTAGATCCAGGGGTGACTATGGCTACACCTTC.

The rearrangement links TRBV27 to TRBJ1-5; TRBD1 agrees at 7 bases. With V trimmed by 6 bases and J by 0 bases, 8 bases remained unmatched. The germline V gene encodes CDR1 MNHEY and CDR2 SMNVEV (reference sequence). This CDR3 region has 16 residues. CDR3 coding DNA: TGTGCCAGCAGGGCCGGGACAGCGTATAGCAATCAGCCCCAGCATTTT. It encodes CASRAGTAYSNQPQHF.